The 27 T cell receptor beta chains below all came from one sample that was sequenced in a study of T cell repertoires in cytomegalovirus infection. MiXCR, applied by TCRdb to the reads, yields one record per CDR3 protein. The sample has about 190,000 distinct CDR3 sequences, 28% seen once; the top ten hold around 29%. The sequenced material came from PBMCs. These receptors originate from a human donor in good health (CMV status not recorded). Some clones in this sample may be carry-over from other donors' samples.

The sample holds one count of this clonotype. J is TRBJ2-3 and V is TRBV20-1; 8 nucleotides match TRBD2. Germline trimming cut 4 bases from V and 6 bases from J; bases unmatched to any gene: 18. Germline V CDR1 and CDR2: DFQATT, SNEGSKA (reference sequence). The CDR3 is made up of 17 amino acids. The chain's CDR3 is CSATLTGTSGGRDTQYF. In nucleotides, the CDR3 is TGCAGTGCTACCTTGACCGGGACTAGTGGGGGTAGGGATACGCAGTATTTT.

This chain connects TRBV6-6 to TRBJ2-4; 10 nucleotides line up with TRBD2. The length of the CDR3 is 16 residues. Germline loops: CDR1 MNHNY, CDR2 SVGAGI (reference sequence). J gave up 4 bases and V 1 base, and 4 bases lay outside the gene matches. The CDR3, as DNA: TGTGCCAGCAGTTACTTTGGACTAGCGGAGAAAAACATTCAGTACTTC. Translation gives CASSYFGLAEKNIQYF.

This clonotype was detected a few times. The chain joins TRBV14 to TRBJ2-2; D remains ambiguous. There are 15 residues in the CDR3. V lost 0 bases to trimming and J lost 1 base, with 6 bases between them. Per germline, CDR1 SGHDN and CDR2 FVKESK. The CDR3 nucleotides are TGTGCCAGCAGCCAAGATTACGGGAACACCGGGGAGCTGTTTTTT. Its protein is CASSQDYGNTGELFF.

The chain joins TRBV3-1 to TRBJ1-6; D is possibly TRBD1 (5 bases). Germline values: CDR1 LGHDT, CDR2 YNNKEL (reference sequence). This CDR3 contains 15 residues. Trimming removed 0 bases from V and 8 bases from J, with 11 bases in between. DNA for the CDR3: TGTGCCAGCAGCCAAGATGGGCAGGGTGATTCACCCCTCCACTTT. This encodes CASSQDGQGDSPLHF.

V usage is TRBV7-2 and J usage is TRBJ2-7, with a possible D match to TRBD1 (6 bases). The CDR3 runs to 14 residues. Germline V gives CDR1 SGHTA, CDR2 FQGNSA. V was cut by 5 bases and J by 9 bases, with 20 bases left in between. Here the CDR3 DNA reads TGTGCCAGCAGCCCGACAGGAAGACCCCTAGGGCAGTACTTC. As protein: CASSPTGRPLGQYF. Supplemented by reference TRBV7-2 and TRBJ2-7, the full variable domain reads GAGVSQSPSNKVTEKGKDVELRCDPISGHTALYWYRQSLGQGLEFLIYFQGNSAPDKSGLPSDRFSAERTGGSVSTLTIQRTQQEDSAVYLCASSPTGRPLGQYFGPGTRLTVT.

Only a few counts were recorded for this clonotype. The CDR3 DNA is TGCAGCGTGGGCCCAGGGACGGGGACGGAGCAGTACTTC. Its protein is CSVGPGTGTEQYF. The gene calls are TRBV29-1 and TRBJ2-7, with D tentatively TRBD1 or TRBD2 (5 bases each). CDR3 length: 13 residues. Trimming removed 6 bases at V and 7 bases at J, with 19 bases between. The germline CDR1 and CDR2 sequences are SQVTM and ANQGSEA.

In this sample, this clonotype turned up a few times. The chain links TRBV29-1 to TRBJ1-1, with D unresolved. CDR1 and CDR2 (germline): SQVTM, ANQGSEA. V lost 2 bases and J 4 bases, leaving 14 bases between the germline ends. The CDR3 is 14 residues long. CDR3 DNA sequence: TGCAGCGTTGAAATTTCGGATGTGGGCACTGAAGCTTTCTTT. It specifies CSVEISDVGTEAFF.

J is TRBJ2-7 and V is TRBV7-2; perhaps TRBD2 as D (6 bases). Per the germline V gene, CDR1 is SGHTA and CDR2 is FQGNSA. V lost 5 bases, J lost 2 bases, and 13 bases lay in between. This CDR3 has 14 amino acids. The chain's CDR3 is CASSRGRRTYEQYF. As DNA, the CDR3 is TGTGCCAGCAGCCGGGGGAGGCGTACCTACGAGCAGTACTTC.

The chain carries TRBV7-4 and TRBJ1-2; D gene ambiguous. The ends were cut back, 1 base at V and 6 bases at J, with 9 bases in the middle. Germline CDR1 reads SGHVT; CDR2 reads SQSDAQ. The CDR3 is made up of 13 amino acids. Here the CDR3 reads CASSLEGRNGYTF. CDR3 DNA: TGTGCCAGCAGCTTAGAGGGTCGCAATGGCTACACCTTC.

This clonotype appeared many times. The genes are TRBV6-6 and TRBJ1-5, with a weak D call TRBD1 (5 bases). CDR1 MNHNY and CDR2 SVGAGI come from the germline V gene (reference sequence). Trimming removed 2 bases at V and 6 bases at J, with 20 bases between. The CDR3 extends over 17 amino acids. The CDR3 nucleotides read TGTGCCAGCAGTTACAGTGCCGGTAGGGGCTGGGGTCAGCCCCAGCATTTT. Translated, it gives CASSYSAGRGWGQPQHF.

The chain joins TRBV18 to TRBJ1-2; D is undetermined. Trimming took 3 bases from V and 4 from J, leaving 12 bases between them. Germline V gene sequence: CDR1 KGHSH, CDR2 LQKENI. CDR3 length: 14 amino acids. In DNA, the CDR3 is TGTGCCAGCTCACCGCAAGGCGTCACCTATGGCTACACCTTC. It codes for CASSPQGVTYGYTF.

The CDR3: CASSKTSGGASSYEQYF. The CDR3 DNA reads TGTGCCAGTAGTAAGACTAGCGGGGGTGCCAGCTCCTACGAGCAGTACTTC. The chain carries TRBV19 and TRBJ2-7; 12 bases match TRBD2. This CDR3 comprises 17 residues. V dropped 4 bases and J dropped 0; count of bases not matched to a gene: 7. Germline CDR1 LNHDA, CDR2 SQIVND (reference sequence).

The chain has TRBV7-9 and TRBJ1-1; D remains ambiguous. Between the trimmed V and J ends, which lost 5 bases and 5 bases, there was a span of 21 bases. The CDR3 is 16 amino acids. The germline CDR1 and CDR2 sequences are SEHNR and FQNEAQ (reference sequence). The CDR3 reads CASSPLVSGMGTEAFF. Written as DNA, the CDR3 is TGTGCCAGCAGCCCATTGGTTTCGGGGATGGGAACTGAAGCTTTCTTT.

About this clonotype: A much larger clone lies a single base off, so this may be a read error. The chain combines TRBV7-2 with TRBJ2-3; D call uncertain. The better agreement between TRBJ1-5 and the DNA end casts doubt on the J call. Germline CDR1 SGHTA, CDR2 FQGNSA. The CDR3 is 16 residues long. The CDR3 protein is CASSLARSTGTDTQHF. The DNA of the CDR3 is TGTGCCAGCAGCTTAGCGCGGTCAACCGGCACAGATACGCAGCATTTT.

This clonotype has a handful of counts. The chain is built from TRBV20-1 and TRBJ2-7; D possibly corresponds to TRBD2 (6 bases). Germline V gives CDR1 DFQATT, CDR2 SNEGSKA (reference sequence). Trimming left V 5 bases short and J 7 bases short, with 12 bases between. The length of the CDR3 is 11 residues. CDR3 nucleotide sequence: TGCAGTGCTCGGGGGAATTTGGAGCAGTACTTC. Protein: CSARGNLEQYF.

This clonotype appeared many times. The J gene is TRBJ2-7, the V gene TRBV7-9; 7 nucleotides align to TRBD2. The CDR3 runs 13 residues. Germline CDR1 SEHNR, CDR2 FQNEAQ (reference sequence). Unmatched junction bases numbered 6, after V lost 7 bases and J lost 3 bases. CDR3 nucleotide sequence: TGTGCCAGCACCCCGTCGGGGGGCTACGAGCAGTACTTC. Its translation is CASTPSGGYEQYF.

This clonotype was detected ten times or more. The chain links TRBV6-5 to TRBJ1-5, with D tentatively TRBD1 (5 bases). CDR1 and CDR2 from the germline V gene are MNHEY and SVGAGI. V lost 5 bases to trimming and J lost 7 bases, with 21 bases between them. The CDR3 contains 16 residues. DNA of the CDR3: TGTGCCAGCAGTGAATACCCCCGGGACGAAGGGCAGCCCCAGCATTTT. Translated, it gives CASSEYPRDEGQPQHF.

This clonotype appeared a few times. The chain has TRBV6-5 and TRBJ2-2, with 11 bases that match TRBD2. The germline CDR1 and CDR2 sequences are MNHEY and SVGAGI. The CDR3 has 17 residues. With V trimmed by 0 bases and J by 7 bases, 7 bases remained unmatched. In DNA, the CDR3 is TGTGCCAGCAGTTACTCGCTAGCGGGGGGCACGGTCGGGGAGCTGTTTTTT. Translated: CASSYSLAGGTVGELFF.

V usage is TRBV10-3 and J usage is TRBJ2-3; D unclear. The germline CDR1 and CDR2 sequences are ENHRY and SYGVKD. The V gene lost 1 base and the J gene lost 13 bases, with 9 bases spanning the gap. This CDR3 is built from 11 residues. Here the CDR3 DNA reads TGTGCCATCAGTGAGTACCCCCGGGAGTATTTT. Translated, it gives CAISEYPREYF.

This chain links TRBV7-3 with TRBJ2-1; no clear D. The CDR3 is 14 amino acids. V was cut by 2 bases and J by 7 bases, with 12 bases left in between. The germline V gene has CDR1 SGHTA and CDR2 FQGTGA. The CDR3 loop reads CASSLRRVINEQFF. CDR3 in DNA: TGTGCCAGCAGCTTACGACGGGTGATTAATGAGCAGTTCTTC. Supplemented by reference TRBV7-3 and TRBJ2-1, the full variable domain reads GAGVSQTPSNKVTEKGKYVELRCDPISGHTALYWYRQSLGQGPEFLIYFQGTGAADDSGLPNDRFFAVRPEGSVSTLKIQRTERGDSAVYLCASSLRRVINEQFFGPGTRLTVL.

The chain links TRBV9 to TRBJ1-1, with D perhaps matching TRBD1 (5 bases). The germline V gene has CDR1 SGDLS and CDR2 YYNGEE. The germline V and J ends were trimmed by 4 bases and 3 bases, with 13 bases remaining between them. The CDR3 runs 14 residues. The CDR3 bases are TGTGCCAGCAGCCCCGGCAGGGCGGACACTGAAGCTTTCTTT. Translation gives CASSPGRADTEAFF.

In DNA form, the CDR3 reads TGTGCCAGCAGCCCATTAAGGGGGAAGAGTATGGGCTATGGCTACACCTTC. Amino acids: CASSPLRGKSMGYGYTF. The chain employs TRBV7-2 and TRBJ1-2; D perhaps matches TRBD1 (6 bases). CDR3 size: 17 residues. V was shortened by 5 bases and J by 4 bases, with 23 bases between the two germline ends. Germline CDR1 is SGHTA and CDR2 is FQGNSA. Full variable domain (rest looked up from reference TRBV7-2 and TRBJ1-2): GAGVSQSPSNKVTEKGKDVELRCDPISGHTALYWYRQSLGQGLEFLIYFQGNSAPDKSGLPSDRFSAERTGGSVSTLTIQRTQQEDSAVYLCASSPLRGKSMGYGYTFGSGTRLTVV.

This clonotype was seen a few times. This chain uses TRBV14 with TRBJ2-3; D not certain. Germline V gene sequence: CDR1 SGHDN, CDR2 FVKESK. Deletions cut 0 bases from V and 0 bases from J, with 7 bases between. CDR3 length equals 15 residues. CDR3 protein: CASSQDVGSTDTQYF. As DNA, the CDR3 is TGTGCCAGCAGCCAAGACGTGGGAAGCACAGATACGCAGTATTTT.

This clonotype showed up many times. The chain uses TRBV25-1 and TRBJ1-6, with unresolved D. V lost 3 bases, J lost 8 bases, and 5 bases lay in between. The CDR3 is 12 amino acids. CDR1 and CDR2 from the germline V gene are MGHDK and SYGVNS. This CDR3 reads CASSDEYSPLHF. The DNA of the CDR3 is TGTGCCAGCAGTGATGAGTATTCACCCCTCCACTTT.

The V call is TRBV2, the J call TRBJ1-3, with D uncertain. Germline V gene lookup returns CDR1 SNHLY and CDR2 FYNNEI. This CDR3 has 14 amino acids. Trimming shortened V by 9 bases and J by 0 bases, and 12 bases separated the two germline ends. The CDR3 DNA follows: TGTGCCAGATTCGACGGCGGCTCTGGAAACACCATATATTTT. Amino acids: CARFDGGSGNTIYF.

Ten or more counts support this clonotype. CDR3 in amino acids: CASSPLTGIANYGYTF. The CDR3 nucleotides read TGTGCCAGCAGCCCCCTTACAGGGATTGCTAACTATGGCTACACCTTC. J is TRBJ1-2 and V is TRBV12-3 or TRBV12-4; TRBD1 might be the D (6 bases). The CDR3 loop spans 16 amino acids. Trimming shortened V by 6 bases and J by 0 bases, and 17 bases separated the two germline ends.

This clonotype came up a few times. This chain joins TRBV18 and TRBJ1-4; D gene uncertain. CDR1 KGHSH and CDR2 LQKENI come from the germline V gene. V lost 3 bases and J 3 bases, leaving 11 bases between the germline ends. The CDR3 loop spans 15 amino acids. CDR3 coding DNA: TGTGCCAGCTCACCGGCCCTCGGGGCTAATGAAAAACTGTTTTTT. Residues: CASSPALGANEKLFF.